Below are 14 T cell receptor beta chains sequenced from a single sample in a study of CD8 T cells in Susac syndrome. When the RNA was reverse transcribed, random hexamers were used with an input of about 0.5 to 1 ug. TCRdb itself ran the immunoSEQ multiplex PCR reads through MiXCR, one entry per CDR3 protein. The sample yields 210,000 or so distinct CDR3 sequences, about 94% seen once. Input material: CD8+ T cells from PBMCs. The receptors here all came from a human donor with multiple sclerosis.

The rearrangement joins TRBV20-1 to TRBJ2-1, with TRBD2 identical over 15 bases. CDR1 is DFQATT, CDR2 SNEGSKA, per germline (reference sequence). This CDR3 has 15 residues. V gave up 6 bases and J gave up 4 bases; unmatched junction bases: 4. In DNA form, the CDR3 reads TGCAGTGCCGCGGGGACTAGCGGGAGGTACAATGAGCAGTTCTTC. This translates into CSAAGTSGRYNEQFF.

The J gene is TRBJ2-7, the V gene TRBV28; D uncertain. The V end was cut by 7 bases, the J end by 2 bases, with 15 bases between. Germline CDR1 MDHEN, CDR2 SYDVKM. The CDR3 consists of 14 residues. CDR3 amino acids: CASIGPSLPYEQYF. CDR3 in DNA: TGTGCCAGCATAGGCCCGTCTCTTCCCTACGAGCAGTACTTC.

As to this clonotype: One end of the junction does not line up with germline, which may come from a read error. The chain is built from TRBV5-6 and TRBJ2-5; TRBD1 aligns across 7 bases. CDR3 length: 14 residues. Germline CDR1 and CDR2: SGHDT and YYEEEE. The CDR3 region is CASSLDRAQEAQYF. In nucleotides, the CDR3 is TGTGCCAGCAGCCTAGACAGGGCACAAGAGGCCCAGTACTTC.

This rearrangement joins TRBV19 to TRBJ2-7; 7 nucleotides agree with TRBD2. V was clipped by 3 bases and J by 3 bases; unmatched bases: 14. Germline values: CDR1 LNHDA, CDR2 SQIVND (reference sequence). This CDR3 has 17 amino acids. This CDR3 is CASSIGPSGYPDYEQYF. In nucleotides, the CDR3 is TGTGCCAGTAGTATTGGGCCTAGCGGTTATCCCGACTACGAGCAGTACTTC.

This chain uses TRBV20-1 with TRBJ2-1; 8 nucleotides align to TRBD2. The CDR3 runs to 11 residues. Losses at the gene ends were 3 bases for V and 9 bases for J; bases not matched to a gene: 1. Per the germline V gene, CDR1 is DFQATT and CDR2 is SNEGSKA (reference sequence). CDR3 nucleotides: TGCAGTGCTAGGGGACTAGGTGAGCAGTTCTTC. Translated, it gives CSARGLGEQFF.

In its sample, this clonotype was seen once. This chain uses TRBV7-8 with TRBJ2-1, with D perhaps TRBD2 (5 bases). The V end was cut by 0 bases, the J end by 5 bases, with 17 bases between. The CDR3 spans 17 residues. Germline CDR1 is SGHVS and CDR2 is FQNEAQ. The CDR3 loop reads CASSLAPRAGLNNEQFF. The CDR3 nucleotides are TGTGCCAGCAGCTTAGCTCCGCGGGCCGGGCTAAACAATGAGCAGTTCTTC.

V gene TRBV4-3 combines with J gene TRBJ2-5; no reliable D call. Germline lookup yields CDR1 LGHNA and CDR2 YSLEER. The CDR3 is made up of 15 amino acids. The V gene lost 3 bases and the J gene lost 2 bases, with 13 bases spanning the gap. The CDR3 spells CASSQGLNRQETQYF. The CDR3 DNA reads as TGCGCCAGCAGCCAGGGTCTGAACAGACAAGAGACCCAGTACTTC.

The chain employs TRBV11-2 and TRBJ2-6, with D possibly matching TRBD2 (5 bases). Germline V gives CDR1 SGHAT, CDR2 FQNNGV. Trimming pared 1 base from V and 15 bases from J, leaving 13 bases between. The CDR3 covers 13 residues. In DNA form, the CDR3 reads TGTGCCAGCAGCTTAGTGAGGAAGGGAGCCCTGACTTTC. This sequence encodes CASSLVRKGALTF.

This chain joins TRBV10-3 and TRBJ2-7, with D possibly matching TRBD2 (5 bases). The CDR3 extends over 14 amino acids. Germline-derived CDR1 and CDR2 are ENHRY and SYGVKD. The ends were cut back, 7 bases at V and 0 bases at J, with 13 bases in the middle. The CDR3 spells CAIKEGPSSYEQYF. The CDR3 DNA reads TGTGCCATCAAAGAGGGCCCCAGCTCCTACGAGCAGTACTTC.

The chain combines TRBV27 with TRBJ2-6, with D uncertain. The CDR3 consists of 15 residues. Trimming shortened V by 0 bases and J by 4 bases, and 7 bases separated the two germline ends. Germline CDR1 reads MNHEY; CDR2 reads SMNVEV (reference sequence). In nucleotides, the CDR3 is TGTGCCAGCAGTTTATCGCAGAGCGGGGCCAACGTCCTGACTTTC. It codes for CASSLSQSGANVLTF.

The chain uses TRBV7-9 and TRBJ2-1; perhaps TRBD2 as D (7 bases). Germline CDR1 reads SEHNR; CDR2 reads FQNEAQ (reference sequence). Trimming pared 5 bases from V and 0 bases from J, leaving 14 bases between. This CDR3 spans 16 amino acids. In DNA form, the CDR3 reads TGTGCCAGCAGCCCGCTAGGGGGGGGCTCCTACAATGAGCAGTTCTTC. Encoded protein: CASSPLGGGSYNEQFF.

The CDR3 loop reads CASSLVAAALAKNIQYF. In DNA, the CDR3 is TGTGCCAGCAGCTTAGTAGCTGCGGCACTAGCCAAAAACATTCAGTACTTC. The V call is TRBV11-2, the J call TRBJ2-4, with D hard to call. The V gene lost 1 base and the J gene lost 0 bases, with 13 bases spanning the gap. From germline, CDR1 is SGHAT and CDR2 FQNNGV. The CDR3 is 17 residues long.

The chain carries TRBV7-9 and TRBJ2-1, with D uncertain. This CDR3 has 13 residues. CDR1 is SEHNR and CDR2 is FQNEAQ in the germline V gene (reference sequence). V lost 1 base, J lost 6 bases, and 7 bases lay in between. CDR3 amino acids: CASSLGLRNEQFF. In nucleotides, the CDR3 is TGTGCCAGCAGCTTAGGGCTGCGCAATGAGCAGTTCTTC.

The chain links TRBV9 to TRBJ2-2; D ambiguous. The germline V gene has CDR1 SGDLS and CDR2 YYNGEE. V gave up 6 bases and J gave up 0 bases, with 6 bases separating them. This CDR3 is 13 amino acids long. The CDR3, as DNA: TGTGCCAGCACCCCTCCGAACACCGGGGAGCTGTTTTTT. Translation: CASTPPNTGELFF.